This is a list of T cell receptor beta chains from one sample in a study of cytomegalovirus exposure and HLA in healthy donors. The protocol was immunoSEQ multiplex PCR, while the TCRdb copy is restricted to in-frame clones and leaves out a portion. The data show 100,000 to 150,000 clones, with roughly 89% seen just once and roughly 1.2% held by the top ten. The sequencing sample was made of PBMCs. The receptors were sampled from a woman aged 18 to 35 in good health and CMV-seronegative. Each CDR3 is given with its conserved first and last residue. The D gene is left open where the match is weak. Clone size appears in some rows only: once, few, many, or a class for an expanded clone.

D	size	V	J	CDR3
NA	NA	TRBV6-1	TRBJ2-7	CASSVQGISSYEQYF
TRBD1	NA	TRBV2	TRBJ1-6	CASSEPTDRGQSYNSPLHF
NA	NA	TRBV6-6	TRBJ1-5	CASSYMGGGDQPQHF
TRBD1	NA	TRBV27	TRBJ2-1	CASSFRGPINEQFF
NA	NA	TRBV4-1	TRBJ1-3	CASSPFWGSSGNTIYF
TRBD1	NA	TRBV27	TRBJ1-1	CASRRTGGPYVGTEAFF
TRBD2	NA	TRBV9	TRBJ2-1	CASSVASGGWNEQFF
NA	once	TRBV9	TRBJ1-3	CASSVGLTPFSGNTIYF
TRBD1	NA	TRBV10-3	TRBJ1-5	CAISERTGGGRQPQHF
TRBD2	NA	TRBV6-5	TRBJ2-7	CASSYSGTTDEQYF
NA	NA	TRBV27	TRBJ2-7	CASSFRGNYEQYF
TRBD2	NA	TRBV18	TRBJ2-3	CASSPQAGGLVMDTQYF
NA	NA	TRBV12-5	TRBJ1-1	CASGKSRSTGPNTEAFF
TRBD1	NA	TRBV5-1	TRBJ1-2	CASSLSLGGPGGYGYTF
TRBD1	NA	TRBV2	TRBJ1-2	CASSYTGQGESGYTF
TRBD1	NA	TRBV5-1	TRBJ2-7	CASSLGQGTGEQYF
NA	NA	TRBV4-2	TRBJ1-5	CASSQDLATNQPQHF
NA	NA	TRBV7-8	TRBJ2-3	CASSLGRGRSTDTQYF
TRBD1	NA	TRBV6-1	TRBJ1-6	CASRPTGTGVSPLHF
NA	NA	TRBV27	TRBJ1-4	CASSLRSTNEKLFF
TRBD1	NA	TRBV5-1	TRBJ1-6	CASSLWGTGARGSPLHF
NA	NA	TRBV9	TRBJ1-3	CASSAGRDSGNTIYF
TRBD1	NA	TRBV5-4	TRBJ1-2	CASSLRGQARGYTF
TRBD1	NA	TRBV13	TRBJ2-4	CASSLAGTGLNIQYF
NA	NA	TRBV5-1	TRBJ2-1	CASSLGGSDNEQFF
TRBD2	NA	TRBV4-1	TRBJ2-1	CASSQLQEFIAGAYNEQFF
NA	NA	TRBV7-9	TRBJ2-7	CASSLDLLAGEQYF
NA	NA	TRBV5-4	TRBJ2-3	CASSSQGKLTDTQYF
NA	NA	TRBV18	TRBJ2-3	CASSLLQQLQGFRDTQYF
NA	few	TRBV10-3	TRBJ1-2	CAIQTGTRHGYTF
TRBD2	NA	TRBV11-3	TRBJ2-2	CASSGVSGELFF
NA	NA	TRBV5-4	TRBJ2-7	CASSRGGAEDNEQYF
NA	NA	TRBV5-1	TRBJ2-7	CASSLGPGSYEQYF
TRBD1	NA	TRBV30	TRBJ1-5	CAGMPGQGGPGNQPQHF
NA	NA	TRBV6-5	TRBJ2-1	CASSYGRDEQFF
NA	NA	TRBV6-5	TRBJ1-2	CASSSREGGYGYTF
NA	NA	TRBV10-1	TRBJ2-1	CASSDTGNSYNEQFF
TRBD2	NA	TRBV5-1	TRBJ2-1	CASSPSTSHSYNEQFF
NA	NA	TRBV5-5	TRBJ1-1	CASSFSTEAFF
TRBD2	NA	TRBV9	TRBJ2-5	CASSVGLAGVQETQYF
NA	NA	TRBV29-1	TRBJ2-7	CSVVGQSSYEQYF
NA	NA	TRBV6-1	TRBJ2-7	CASRGGYEQYF